This TCR beta chain emerged from a study of T-cell reconstitution after alpha-beta-depleted transplantation in children. General study results and limits: Most T-cell counts and diversity one year after the transplant came from T cells that were newly produced. Where alpha-beta T cells came from about two months after transplant was reportedly several hundred expanded graft clones. TCRbeta diversity was high at day 60 in some patients (a result of surviving recipient T cells and thymic progenitors).

Points on this clonotype: The antigen remains undetermined.

This sample's TCRbeta library carried unique molecular identifier barcodes. TCRdb passed the PCR reads through MiXCR, listing each CDR3 protein once. The sample consists of approximately 630,000 distinct CDR3 sequences, around 13% of them appearing once. Trimming cost V 6 bases and J 5 bases, with 20 bases left between them. The germline V gene encodes CDR1 ENHRY and CDR2 SYGVKD. This CDR3 contains 15 residues. The sequence came from a girl aged 2-9 years with congenital amegakaryocytic thrombocytopenia, due to receive a stem cell transplant. The rearrangement uses TRBV10-3 and TRBJ2-7; D could derive from TRBD1 or TRBD2 (5 bases each). The sequenced sample was PBMCs, obtained before TCRalphabeta/CD19-depleted stem cell transplant. CDR3 loop: CAIREDTLSIHEQYF. Here the CDR3 DNA reads TGTGCCATCAGGGAGGACACACTCTCGATCCACGAGCAGTACTTC.